This TCR beta chain originates from a study of blood T cell repertoires in COVID-19 (dated by TCRdb to the early 2020s). About the full investigation: Samples covering the acute and convalescent phases of COVID-19 were provided by collaborators in the United States, Italy and Spain. The material from the prospective study consisted of cDNA or gDNA derived from T cells, B-cell-depleted T cells, or PBMCs. Subjects who had been exposed to COVID-19, were actively infected with it, or had recovered from it provided the deeply sampled blood TCRbeta repertoires that made up the dataset. The repertoires were released in a freely available public database intended as a resource for research on the immune response to SARS-CoV-2. Samples came from the ongoing ImmuneRACE study (first 160 participants) plus 1,254 subjects from 6 global collaborators. Nearly every sample came with metadata listing a de-identified subject ID, COVID-19 status, age in years and sex. Where HLA class I and class II types were available, the types were taken from metadata supplied by the sample provider, not from assay-based typing. What the authors observed across the whole study: Clinical and demographic metadata were provided uncurated, with the amount varying by source and participant.

CDR1 and CDR2 are read off the germline V gene as SGHVS and FQNEAQ. V ends up 4 bases short and J 7 bases short, with an unmatched junction base count of 5. Counted from cysteine to phenylalanine, this CDR3 has 14 amino acids. Only the CDR3 part of the read is kept: 42 bases, read in frame from the first base. The immunoSEQ Assay, a bias-controlled multiplex PCR, was used to amplify TCRbeta CDR3 regions from genomic DNA. For the original study's pipeline: Nucleated cell counts per sample were estimated from amplification of reference gene primers within the assay. Sequence reads were collapsed and filtered to measure the absolute abundance of every unique TCRbeta CDR3 rearrangement. For each sample, productive Simpson clonality was calculated as the square root of Simpson's diversity index over productive rearrangements. TCRdb took over this immuneACCESS table, retaining in-frame rearrangements with V and J assigned. Such tables are incomplete; in checked studies, under half of the missing clones stem from an unresolved V gene, and the remainder is unexplained. V, J and clone size are taken as reported in that table, and D and trimming were inferred from the DNA itself. The sample contains about 300,000 clones, roughly 87% of them found a single time. The leading ten clones occupy under 6% of the sample.

Participants in the prospective study were aged 18 to 89 years, lived in 20 to 30 United States geographic areas, and enrolled through a virtual design. Cohort assignment in the prospective study relied on participant-reported clinical history from a screening survey and a study questionnaire. For ImmuneRACE Cohort 3, a participant was defined as recovered based on two consecutive negative NP/OP PCR tests, clearance by a healthcare professional, or resolution of symptoms. Mobile phlebotomists in the prospective study collected whole blood, serum and a nasopharyngeal or oropharyngeal swab from every participant. Participants in the prospective study had the option to provide additional blood draws and questionnaires over an approximately 2-month period. Blood samples from the prospective study were shipped frozen or at room temperature prior to DNA extraction. To note about this clone: Its specific antigen is unknown. Per-base quality was not reported, and no clone a single base away is much larger than it.

This receptor chain uses TRBV7-8 and TRBJ1-5, and TRBD1 aligns with 9 junction nucleotides. The sample comprised PBMCs or T cells enriched from blood (not recorded which). The sequence came from a woman aged 25 to 39 who had recovered from COVID-19. The DNA sequence is TGTGCCAGCAGCTCGGGACAGGGCGAGCAGCCCCAGCATTTT. It encodes CASSSGQGEQPQHF.